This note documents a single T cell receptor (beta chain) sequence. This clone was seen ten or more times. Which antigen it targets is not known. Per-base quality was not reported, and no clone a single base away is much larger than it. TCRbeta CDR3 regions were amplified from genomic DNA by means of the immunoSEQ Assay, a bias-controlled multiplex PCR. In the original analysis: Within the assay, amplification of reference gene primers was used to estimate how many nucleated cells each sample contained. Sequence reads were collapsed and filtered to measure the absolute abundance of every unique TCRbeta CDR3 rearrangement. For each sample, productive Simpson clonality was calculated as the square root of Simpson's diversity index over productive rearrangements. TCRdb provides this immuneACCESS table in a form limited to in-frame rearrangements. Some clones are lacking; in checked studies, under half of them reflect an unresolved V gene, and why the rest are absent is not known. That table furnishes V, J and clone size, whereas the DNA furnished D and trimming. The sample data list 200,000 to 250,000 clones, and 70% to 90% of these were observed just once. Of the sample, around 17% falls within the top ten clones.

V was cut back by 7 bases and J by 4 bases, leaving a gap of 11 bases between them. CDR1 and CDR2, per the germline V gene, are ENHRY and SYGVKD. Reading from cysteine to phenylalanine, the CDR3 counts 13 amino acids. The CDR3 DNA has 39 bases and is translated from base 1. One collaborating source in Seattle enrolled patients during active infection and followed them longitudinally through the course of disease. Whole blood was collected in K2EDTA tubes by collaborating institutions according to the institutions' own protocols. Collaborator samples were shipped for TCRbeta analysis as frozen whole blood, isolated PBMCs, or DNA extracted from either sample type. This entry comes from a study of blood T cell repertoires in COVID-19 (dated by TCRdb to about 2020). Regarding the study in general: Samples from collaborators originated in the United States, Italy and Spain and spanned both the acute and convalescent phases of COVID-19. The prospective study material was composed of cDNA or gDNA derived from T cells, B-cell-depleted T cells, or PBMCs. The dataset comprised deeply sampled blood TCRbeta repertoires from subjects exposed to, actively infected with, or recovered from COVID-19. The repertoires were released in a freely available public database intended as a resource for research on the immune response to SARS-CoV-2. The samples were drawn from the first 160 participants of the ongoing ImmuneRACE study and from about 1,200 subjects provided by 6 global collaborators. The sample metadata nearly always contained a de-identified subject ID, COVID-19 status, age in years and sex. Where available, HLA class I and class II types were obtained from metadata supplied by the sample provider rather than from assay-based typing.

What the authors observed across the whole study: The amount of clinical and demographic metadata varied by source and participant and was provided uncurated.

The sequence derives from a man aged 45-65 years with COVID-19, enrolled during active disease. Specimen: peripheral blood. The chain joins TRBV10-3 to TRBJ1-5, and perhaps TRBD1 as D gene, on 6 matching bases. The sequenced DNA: TGTGCCATCAACCGGGACAAGAATCAGCCCCAGCATTTT. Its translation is CAINRDKNQPQHF.